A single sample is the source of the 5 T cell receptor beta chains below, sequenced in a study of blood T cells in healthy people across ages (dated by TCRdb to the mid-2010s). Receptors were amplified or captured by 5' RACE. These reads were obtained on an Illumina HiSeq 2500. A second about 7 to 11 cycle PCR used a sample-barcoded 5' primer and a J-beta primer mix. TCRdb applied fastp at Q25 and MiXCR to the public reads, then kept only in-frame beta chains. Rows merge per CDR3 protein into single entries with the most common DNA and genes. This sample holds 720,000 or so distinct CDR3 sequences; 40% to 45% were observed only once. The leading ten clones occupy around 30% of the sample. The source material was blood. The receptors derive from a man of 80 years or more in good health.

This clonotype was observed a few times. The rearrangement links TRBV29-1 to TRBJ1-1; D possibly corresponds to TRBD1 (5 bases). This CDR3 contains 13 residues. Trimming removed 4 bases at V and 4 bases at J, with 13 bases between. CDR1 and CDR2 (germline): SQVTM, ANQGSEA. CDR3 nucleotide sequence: TGCAGCGTTGCCAACGGGGGATCCACTGAAGCTTTCTTT. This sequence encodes CSVANGGSTEAFF.

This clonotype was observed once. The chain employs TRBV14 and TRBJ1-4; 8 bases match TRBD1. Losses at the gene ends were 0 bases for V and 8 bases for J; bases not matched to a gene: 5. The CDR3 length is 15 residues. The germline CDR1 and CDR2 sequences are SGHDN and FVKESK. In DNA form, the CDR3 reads TGTGCCAGCAGCCAAGACAGGACAGGGCTCGAAAAACTGTTTTTT. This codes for CASSQDRTGLEKLFF.

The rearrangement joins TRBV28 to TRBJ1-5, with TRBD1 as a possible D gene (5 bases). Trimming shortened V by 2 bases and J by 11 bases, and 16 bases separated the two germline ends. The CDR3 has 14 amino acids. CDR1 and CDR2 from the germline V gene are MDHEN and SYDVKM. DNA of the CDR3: TGTGCCAGCAGTTTAGCCACAGGTCAATCGGCCCAGCATTTT. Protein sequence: CASSLATGQSAQHF.

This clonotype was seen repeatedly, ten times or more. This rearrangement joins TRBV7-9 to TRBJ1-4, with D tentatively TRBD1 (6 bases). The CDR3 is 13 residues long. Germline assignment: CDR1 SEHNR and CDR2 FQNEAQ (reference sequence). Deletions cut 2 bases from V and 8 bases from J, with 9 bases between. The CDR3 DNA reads TGTGCCAGCAGCTTAAAGGGGGAGGAAAAACTGTTTTTT. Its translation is CASSLKGEEKLFF.

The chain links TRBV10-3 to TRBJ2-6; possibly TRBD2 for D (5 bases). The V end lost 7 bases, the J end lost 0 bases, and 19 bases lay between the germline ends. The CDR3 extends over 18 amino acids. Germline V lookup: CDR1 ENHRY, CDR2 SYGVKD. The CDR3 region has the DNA TGTGCCATCACCGAGGTCGAGGAGGTACCCTCTGGGGCCAACGTCCTGACTTTC. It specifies CAITEVEEVPSGANVLTF.